This T cell receptor beta chain was sequenced for a study of T-cell memory formation after mild COVID-19. General study findings and limits: A subset of responding clones appeared in pre-infection memory, suggesting cross-reactive memory joined.

Germline loops: CDR1 MNHEY, CDR2 SMNVEV (reference sequence). V was pared by 6 bases and J by 2 bases, with 10 bases of the junction left unmatched. The CDR3 length is 16 residues. Notes on this clonotype: Its antigen is unknown.

Using constant-segment primers, 5'RACE produced TCR alpha and TCR beta cDNA libraries carrying sample barcodes and UMIs. MiXCR was run by TCRdb on the 5' RACE reads, yielding one entry per CDR3 protein. There are about 84,000 distinct CDR3 sequences in the sample; approximately 15% occur only once, and roughly 30% lies in the top ten. The specimen sequenced was PBMCs or a T cell subset sorted from them (not recorded which). The chain links TRBV27 to TRBJ2-5; 9 bases align to TRBD1. The sequence derives from an adult woman who had mild COVID-19 (a few samples of this study predate the infection). Cell type and time point are not known. In DNA form, the CDR3 reads TGTGCCAGCAGAGATGGGACAGGGAGGTTTCAAGAGACCCAGTACTTC. Translating it yields CASRDGTGRFQETQYF.